This passage covers 21 T cell receptor beta chains from one sample sequenced in a study of PD-1 blockade in classical Hodgkin lymphoma. Libraries were prepared by immunoSEQ multiplex PCR; TCRdb keeps only in-frame clonotypes and omits some of them. The top ten clones hold 0.55% to 0.7% of a sample with approximately 29,000 clones, 70% to 80% of them seen once. The time point denotes: cycle 4 day 1 (C4D1), after less than 7 weeks of nivolumab. Exposure to brentuximab vedotin varied, and each patient had relapsed following autologous stem cell transplantation. Magnetic negative selection served to purify CD4+ T cells out of PBMCs that had been thawed. Sequences were derived from CD4+ T cells from blood, sampled before the fourth cycle of nivolumab. Receptor source: a human donor with classical Hodgkin lymphoma.

The chain carries TRBV7-2 and TRBJ2-3; D is possibly TRBD2 (6 bases). Trimming shortened V by 7 bases and J by 3 bases, and 17 bases separated the two germline ends. CDR1 and CDR2 from the germline V gene are SGHTA and FQGNSA. The CDR3 has 15 residues. CDR3 region: CASKWSGLSTDTQYF. In nucleotides, the CDR3 is TGTGCCAGCAAGTGGTCGGGACTGTCGACAGATACGCAGTATTTT.

The chain is built from TRBV19 and TRBJ2-5, with 7 bases that match TRBD1. This CDR3 is 14 amino acids long. Germline CDR1 LNHDA, CDR2 SQIVND (reference sequence). V lost 4 bases to trimming and J lost 5 bases; unmatched junction nucleotides: 7. The CDR3 coding sequence is TGTGCCAGTAGTAACAGGGGTGGTAGGGAGACCCAGTACTTC. As protein: CASSNRGGRETQYF.

V and J are TRBV19 and TRBJ1-3, with TRBD1 identical over 9 bases. Germline lookup yields CDR1 LNHDA and CDR2 SQIVND (reference sequence). With 7 bases clipped from V and 0 bases from J, the junction kept 7 bases outside the gene matches. The length of the CDR3 is 16 residues. CDR3 sequence (DNA): TGTGCCAGTACCGTACAGGGGGCTAACTCTGGAAACACCATATATTTT. Translating gives CASTVQGANSGNTIYF. Combining the CDR3 with reference TRBV19 and TRBJ1-3 gives the whole variable domain DGGITQSPKYLFRKEGQNVTLSCEQNLNHDAMYWYRQDPGQGLRLIYYSQIVNDFQKGDIAEGYSVSREKKESFPLTVTSAQKNPTAFYLCASTVQGANSGNTIYFGEGSWLTVV.

This chain connects TRBV4-1 to TRBJ1-2, with 7 bases matching TRBD1. The CDR3 sequence is 15 residues long. Germline V gene data show CDR1 as MGHRA and CDR2 as YSYEKL. V shed 1 base, J shed 10 bases, and the junction held 12 bases outside the gene matches. The CDR3: CASSQGPDRVGIYTF. The CDR3 DNA follows: TGCGCCAGCAGCCAAGGCCCTGACAGGGTAGGAATCTACACCTTC.

This clone occurred once. V usage is TRBV29-1 and J usage is TRBJ2-7; D is ambiguous. Trimming removed 6 bases at V and 2 bases at J, with 11 bases between. Germline CDR1 SQVTM, CDR2 ANQGSEA. CDR3 length: 12 amino acids. This chain's CDR3 is CSVQHATYEQYF. For the CDR3, the DNA is TGCAGCGTCCAACACGCGACCTACGAGCAGTACTTC.

The chain employs TRBV23-1 and TRBJ1-3; 7 bases map to TRBD1. TRBV23-1 is marked as an open reading frame, function uncertain. The CDR3 loop spans 16 amino acids. V lost 5 bases, J lost 0 bases, and 7 bases stayed unmatched. The CDR3 sequence: CASSKGQKSSGNTIYF. CDR3 coding DNA: TGCGCCAGCAGTAAGGGACAGAAGTCCTCTGGAAACACCATATATTTT.

The chain carries TRBV28 and TRBJ1-2; TRBD1 matches at 10 bases. Germline CDR1 MDHEN, CDR2 SYDVKM. V lost 7 bases to trimming and J lost 8 bases; unmatched junction nucleotides: 16. This CDR3 is built from 16 residues. CDR3 nucleotides: TGTGCCAGCAATCCGTTGGGACAGGGGCCCGTCGGCGGCTACACCTTC. Residues: CASNPLGQGPVGGYTF.

This clone showed up just once. The chain uses TRBV19 and TRBJ2-5; D is perhaps TRBD1 (6 bases). The V gene's germline CDR1 is LNHDA and CDR2 SQIVND (reference sequence). Trimming shortened V by 5 bases and J by 4 bases, and 14 bases separated the two germline ends. The CDR3 has 14 amino acids. This chain's CDR3 is CASSPRTGRETQYF. The CDR3 bases are TGTGCCAGTAGTCCTCGCACAGGGCGAGAGACCCAGTACTTC. Full variable domain (remainder filled in from reference TRBV19 and TRBJ2-5): DGGITQSPKYLFRKEGQNVTLSCEQNLNHDAMYWYRQDPGQGLRLIYYSQIVNDFQKGDIAEGYSVSREKKESFPLTVTSAQKNPTAFYLCASSPRTGRETQYFGPGTRLLVL.

The chain has TRBV11-2 and TRBJ1-2; the D is unclear. The CDR3 covers 13 residues. The germline CDR1 and CDR2 sequences are SGHAT and FQNNGV. Trimming took 2 bases from V and 6 from J, leaving 10 bases between them. CDR3 sequence reads: CASSLLPSDGYTF. The CDR3 DNA sequence: TGTGCCAGCAGCTTATTGCCCTCGGATGGCTACACCTTC.

The CDR3 sequence: CASSSLTLSEQYF. The CDR3 nucleotides read TGTGCCAGCAGCTCACTGACCCTCTCCGAGCAGTACTTC. The chain links TRBV7-7 to TRBJ2-7; D is undetermined. Trimming removed 4 bases at V and 6 bases at J, with 13 bases between. In germline, CDR1 is SSHAT, CDR2 FNYEAQ (reference sequence). This CDR3 is 13 amino acids long.

V and J are TRBV6-5 and TRBJ1-4, with a possible D match to TRBD1 (5 bases). The germline V gene has CDR1 MNHEY and CDR2 SVGAGI. The CDR3 has 15 residues. Trimming took 0 bases from V and 8 from J, leaving 13 bases between them. The CDR3 coding sequence is TGTGCCAGCAGTTACTCACCAGGGCGAGGGGAAAAACTGTTTTTT. It is translated as CASSYSPGRGEKLFF.

The chain uses TRBV28 and TRBJ2-7; the match to TRBD2 covers 8 bases. From germline, CDR1 is MDHEN and CDR2 SYDVKM. Unmatched junction bases numbered 4, after V lost 6 bases and J lost 0 bases. The CDR3 loop spans 14 amino acids. The CDR3, as DNA: TGTGCCAGCAGGACGGGGGGGAGCTCCTACGAGCAGTACTTC. Translating it yields CASRTGGSSYEQYF. The full variable domain, in which reference TRBV28 and TRBJ2-7 provide the parts outside the CDR3, is DVKVTQSSRYLVKRTGEKVFLECVQDMDHENMFWYRQDPGLGLRLIYFSYDVKMKEKGDIPEGYSVSREKKERFSLILESASTNQTSMYLCASRTGGSSYEQYFGPGTRLTVT.

V is TRBV7-2 and J is TRBJ2-1; D unresolved. In germline, CDR1 is SGHTA, CDR2 FQGNSA. V lost 4 bases and J 3 bases, leaving 7 bases between the germline ends. The CDR3 is made up of 13 amino acids. Written as DNA, the CDR3 is TGTGCCAGCAGCTATGTAGGCTACAATGAGCAGTTCTTC. This gives the protein CASSYVGYNEQFF.

The chain combines TRBV29-1 with TRBJ1-2; D perhaps matches TRBD1 (5 bases). The CDR3 is made up of 13 amino acids. Germline values: CDR1 SQVTM, CDR2 ANQGSEA. Trimming shortened V by 2 bases and J by 4 bases, and 11 bases separated the two germline ends. CDR3 DNA sequence: TGCAGCGTTGAAAAGGGGCAGGGCTATGGCTACACCTTC. Its translation is CSVEKGQGYGYTF.

The chain recombines TRBV11-2 with TRBJ2-1; the match to TRBD1 covers 7 bases. Germline assignment: CDR1 SGHAT and CDR2 FQNNGV. Trimming cost V 1 base and J 15 bases; bases outside gene matches: 18. This CDR3 has 16 residues. The CDR3 spells CASSLVGSGQEEIRFF. The DNA of the CDR3 is TGTGCCAGCAGCTTAGTAGGGTCAGGACAGGAAGAGATTCGGTTCTTC.

This CDR3 is CASSLGASVYGYTF. As DNA, the CDR3 is TGTGCCAGCAGCTTAGGGGCCAGTGTCTATGGCTACACCTTC. The chain employs TRBV7-2 and TRBJ1-2; D ambiguous. The CDR3 loop spans 14 amino acids. Trimming stripped 1 base from V and 4 bases from J, with 10 bases between. CDR1 and CDR2 (germline): SGHTA, FQGNSA.

This sequence joins TRBV10-3 and TRBJ2-7; TRBD1 or TRBD2 may be the D gene (5 bases each). Germline lookup yields CDR1 ENHRY and CDR2 SYGVKD. This CDR3 spans 11 amino acids. CDR3 loop: CGAGTTEGQYF. CDR3 nucleotides: TGTGGCGCCGGGACCACCGAGGGGCAGTACTTC.

The chain is built from TRBV7-9 and TRBJ1-1; TRBD1 aligns across 8 bases. The germline V gene has CDR1 SEHNR and CDR2 FQNEAQ (reference sequence). There are 17 residues in the CDR3. Germline trimming cut 5 bases from V and 0 bases from J; bases unmatched to any gene: 11. The CDR3 region is CASSTSPGTGLNTEAFF. DNA for the CDR3: TGTGCCAGCAGCACCAGTCCCGGGACAGGACTGAACACTGAAGCTTTCTTT.

The chain employs TRBV9 and TRBJ2-7; 9 bases are shared with TRBD1. CDR3 length: 13 amino acids. Looked up from germline, CDR1 is SGDLS and CDR2 is YYNGEE. V dropped 0 bases and J dropped 6; count of bases not matched to a gene: 1. The CDR3 region is CASSVGDRAEQYF. For the CDR3, the DNA is TGTGCCAGCAGCGTAGGGGACAGGGCCGAGCAGTACTTC.

The count of this clone is one. The rearrangement links TRBV28 to TRBJ2-2; 8 bases fit TRBD2. The CDR3 has 15 residues. From germline, CDR1 is MDHEN and CDR2 SYDVKM. Trimming removed 7 bases from V and 0 bases from J; junction bases left unmatched: 4. This chain's CDR3 is CASMAGGANTGELFF. DNA of the CDR3: TGTGCCAGCATGGCGGGAGGTGCGAACACCGGGGAGCTGTTTTTT.

The chain employs TRBV5-1 and TRBJ2-5; 10 bases line up with TRBD2. Germline CDR1 reads SGHRS; CDR2 reads YFSETQ. This CDR3 spans 16 amino acids. The ends lost 3 bases at V and 5 bases at J; junction bases unmatched: 10. Written as DNA, the CDR3 is TGCGCCAGCAGCTCCTCCCCAGCGGGAGGGCAGGAGACCCAGTACTTC. This codes for CASSSSPAGGQETQYF.